Shown below are 20 T cell receptor beta chains from a single sample sequenced in a study of shared clonotypes between healthy human individuals. Repertoires were generated with immunoSEQ multiplex PCR, while TCRdb's copy carries only in-frame clones and drops some. The sample records 2 million to 2.5 million clones, approximately 94% being singletons. Material: naive CD4+ T cells sorted from blood. Subset defined: CD45RA+ positively selected. The receptors shown here come from a man aged 18 to 35 in good health.

This sequence joins TRBV2 and TRBJ1-3; D remains unclear. This CDR3 is built from 15 residues. Per the germline V gene, CDR1 is SNHLY and CDR2 is FYNNEI. V was clipped by 5 bases and J by 0 bases, with 11 bases between them. The CDR3 coding sequence is TGTGCCAGCAGTCCTCCAGTCTACTCTGGAAACACCATATATTTT. It specifies CASSPPVYSGNTIYF.

The chain carries TRBV7-2 and TRBJ1-1; TRBD1 aligns across 9 bases. Per the germline V gene, CDR1 is SGHTA and CDR2 is FQGNSA. There are 14 residues in the CDR3. J gave up 10 bases and V 0 bases, and 6 bases lay outside the gene matches. This chain's CDR3 is CASSLAHRGQGAFF. The CDR3, as DNA: TGTGCCAGCAGCTTAGCGCACAGGGGGCAGGGAGCTTTCTTT.

J is TRBJ2-7 and V is TRBV5-6; D may match TRBD1 or TRBD2 (5 bases each). V lost 9 bases and J lost 1, with 20 bases in between. Germline loops: CDR1 SGHDT, CDR2 YYEEEE. The CDR3 length is 15 residues. CDR3 in DNA: TGTGCCACCTCTTTACCCGGGACGGCATCCTACGAGCAGTACTTC. The encoded protein is CATSLPGTASYEQYF.

This clone was detected only once. The chain has TRBV28 and TRBJ2-7, with a possible D match to TRBD1 (6 bases). This CDR3 region has 13 residues. The germline V and J ends were trimmed by 7 bases and 4 bases, with 14 bases remaining between them. Per germline, CDR1 MDHEN and CDR2 SYDVKM. In DNA, the CDR3 is TGTGCCAGCATGGGGGCCCGGGTTTACGAGCAGTACTTC. Translating it yields CASMGARVYEQYF.

The J gene is TRBJ1-2, the V gene TRBV30; D is perhaps TRBD1 (6 bases). V was cut by 4 bases and J by 8 bases, with 14 bases left in between. CDR1 is GTSNPN and CDR2 is SVGIG in the germline V gene (reference sequence). The CDR3 totals 12 residues. The CDR3: CAWKGGNKGYTF. CDR3 DNA: TGTGCCTGGAAGGGGGGAAATAAAGGCTACACCTTC.

V gene TRBV6-4 combines with J gene TRBJ2-2; D may be TRBD2 (5 bases). CDR1 and CDR2 (germline): MRHNA, SNTAGT. This CDR3 has 14 amino acids. V gave up 3 bases and J gave up 4 bases, with 9 bases separating them. This CDR3 is CASSEWAGTGELFF. The DNA of the CDR3 is TGTGCCAGCAGTGAGTGGGCGGGCACCGGGGAGCTGTTTTTT.

CDR3 sequence reads: CASSKGTSGIQETQYF. The CDR3 nucleotides are TGTGCCAGCAGCAAGGGGACTAGCGGGATCCAAGAGACCCAGTACTTC. This chain joins TRBV5-4 and TRBJ2-5; 13 bases map to TRBD2. CDR1 and CDR2 from the germline V gene are SGHNT and YYREEE (reference sequence). Trimming cost V 4 bases and J 1 base; bases outside gene matches: 4. CDR3 size: 16 residues.

The chain couples TRBV5-1 to TRBJ2-2, with 7 bases aligning to TRBD2. Germline CDR1 is SGHRS and CDR2 is YFSETQ. V trimming: 1 base; J trimming: 0 bases; junction bases outside the gene matches: 3. There are 16 residues in the CDR3. The CDR3 nucleotides are TGCGCCAGCAGCTTGAAGGGGACTACGAACACCGGGGAGCTGTTTTTT. This translates into CASSLKGTTNTGELFF.

The rearrangement uses TRBV19 and TRBJ1-6; D is unclear. CDR1 is LNHDA, CDR2 SQIVND, per germline (reference sequence). CDR3 length equals 14 residues. Trimming pared 3 bases from V and 9 bases from J, leaving 12 bases between. CDR3 protein: CASSIRVGSSPLHF. DNA of the CDR3: TGTGCCAGTAGTATTCGGGTCGGGAGTTCACCCCTCCACTTT. The whole variable domain, remainder taken from reference TRBV19 and TRBJ1-6, is DGGITQSPKYLFRKEGQNVTLSCEQNLNHDAMYWYRQDPGQGLRLIYYSQIVNDFQKGDIAEGYSVSREKKESFPLTVTSAQKNPTAFYLCASSIRVGSSPLHFGNGTRLTVT.

The chain is built from TRBV28 and TRBJ1-1; 9 bases fit TRBD1. Unmatched junction bases numbered 5, after V lost 5 bases and J lost 4 bases. The CDR3 runs to 14 residues. Germline V gene sequence: CDR1 MDHEN, CDR2 SYDVKM. CDR3 protein: CASSRDRASTEAFF. The DNA for the CDR3 is TGTGCCAGCAGTCGGGACAGGGCTTCCACTGAAGCTTTCTTT. The full variable domain, with the rest looked up from reference TRBV28 and TRBJ1-1, is DVKVTQSSRYLVKRTGEKVFLECVQDMDHENMFWYRQDPGLGLRLIYFSYDVKMKEKGDIPEGYSVSREKKERFSLILESASTNQTSMYLCASSRDRASTEAFFGQGTRLTVV.

This chain links TRBV5-8 with TRBJ2-7; D unclear. The germline gives CDR1 SGHTS, CDR2 YDEGEE. V was clipped by 2 bases and J by 0 bases, with 12 bases between them. The CDR3 sequence is 15 residues long. The CDR3 is CASSFRTVSSYEQYF. The CDR3 nucleotides are TGTGCCAGCAGCTTTAGAACAGTGAGCTCCTACGAGCAGTACTTC.

V and J are TRBV19 and TRBJ2-7; 7 nucleotides agree with TRBD2. The germline V gene encodes CDR1 LNHDA and CDR2 SQIVND (reference sequence). The trim removed 4 bases at V and 0 bases at J, leaving 9 bases unmatched. CDR3 length: 16 amino acids. This CDR3 is CASSRSRDYSSYEQYF. The CDR3 bases are TGTGCCAGTAGTAGATCCAGGGACTATAGCTCCTACGAGCAGTACTTC.

The V call is TRBV30, the J call TRBJ2-5; D might be TRBD1 (6 bases). The DNA end is a closer match to TRBJ2-7, so the J assignment may be wrong. Germline loops: CDR1 GTSNPN, CDR2 SVGIG (reference sequence). The CDR3 extends over 14 amino acids. The CDR3 bases are TGTGCCTTGGGCCGGACACTTAAGGGGGACGAGCAGTACTTC. It codes for CALGRTLKGDEQYF.

This clone was found once. The rearrangement uses TRBV11-2 and TRBJ1-1; D uncertain. The CDR3 loop spans 15 amino acids. The V gene lost 1 base and the J gene lost 4 bases, with 13 bases spanning the gap. CDR1 and CDR2 (germline): SGHAT, FQNNGV. The DNA of the CDR3 is TGTGCCAGCAGCTTAGTAGCCGGATTGGGCACTGAAGCTTTCTTT. Its translation is CASSLVAGLGTEAFF.

This clone was observed a single time. The gene calls are TRBV10-3 and TRBJ1-1; D gene ambiguous. The V end lost 6 bases, the J end lost 0 bases, and 14 bases lay between the germline ends. CDR3 length: 15 residues. Germline V CDR1 and CDR2: ENHRY, SYGVKD. The CDR3 spells CAIRVRTALNTEAFF. The CDR3 region has the DNA TGTGCCATCAGGGTCAGGACGGCCCTGAACACTGAAGCTTTCTTT.

This clone has only one observation. The chain joins TRBV15 to TRBJ1-5; TRBD1 matches 7 bases. CDR1 LNHNV and CDR2 YYDKDF come from the germline V gene (reference sequence). Losses at the gene ends were 1 base for V and 8 bases for J; bases not matched to a gene: 14. The CDR3 is 17 amino acids. CDR3 sequence reads: CATSRAGQANRGEPQHF. DNA of the CDR3: TGTGCCACCAGCAGAGCTGGACAGGCAAATCGAGGGGAGCCCCAGCATTTT.

The chain has TRBV6-6 and TRBJ2-7; D perhaps matches TRBD2 (5 bases). Germline loops: CDR1 MNHNY, CDR2 SVGAGI (reference sequence). Trimming stripped 5 bases from V and 5 bases from J, with 13 bases between. The CDR3 extends over 13 amino acids. In DNA, the CDR3 is TGTGCCAGCAGTGATGAGGGCCCCCACGAGCAGTACTTC. This translates into CASSDEGPHEQYF.

The rearrangement links TRBV7-6 to TRBJ1-5, with D perhaps matching TRBD1 (5 bases). Germline V lookup: CDR1 SGHVS, CDR2 FNYEAQ. The CDR3 runs 15 residues. Between the trimmed V and J ends, which lost 0 bases and 3 bases, there was a span of 9 bases. CDR3 DNA: TGTGCCAGCAGCTTAGCGGACGGACACAATCAGCCCCAGCATTTT. Protein product: CASSLADGHNQPQHF.

The rearrangement joins TRBV27 to TRBJ2-1, with TRBD2 matching 7 bases. V lost 5 bases to trimming and J lost 3 bases; unmatched junction nucleotides: 7. This CDR3 region has 15 residues. The germline V gene has CDR1 MNHEY and CDR2 SMNVEV (reference sequence). CDR3 DNA sequence: TGTGCCAGCAGTAGGGGAGGGAGGTACTACAATGAGCAGTTCTTC. Translation: CASSRGGRYYNEQFF.

The chain is built from TRBV7-2 and TRBJ2-3, with D maybe TRBD2 (5 bases). This CDR3 comprises 13 residues. Germline loops: CDR1 SGHTA, CDR2 FQGNSA. Trimming removed 4 bases from V and 5 bases from J, with 10 bases in between. The CDR3 region has the DNA TGTGCCAGCAGCTCAACCCGGGGAGATACGCAGTATTTT. Amino acids: CASSSTRGDTQYF.